This T cell receptor beta chain was sequenced for a study of tumor-infiltrating lymphocytes in oesophageal squamous cell carcinoma. Deletions cut 6 bases from V and 1 base from J, with 12 bases between. The CDR3 sequence is 14 residues long. This clonotype is medium-sized (0.01 to 0.1%) by share. TCRdb recomputed calls from the PCR reads with MiXCR, one row per CDR3 protein. The sample lists approximately 20,000 distinct CDR3 sequences, around two fifths occurring once. The chain has TRBV12-3 or TRBV12-4 and TRBJ1-2, with D possibly TRBD1 on 5 matching bases. The receptor was derived from a male donor with esophageal squamous cell carcinoma. The sample taken for sequencing was normal esophageal tissue next to the tumor. The CDR3 DNA is TGTGCCAGCAGATACAATCAGGGTAACTATGGCTACACCTTC. Protein sequence: CASRYNQGNYGYTF.